Shown below are 13 T cell receptor beta chains from a single sample sequenced in a study of response to subunit inactivated influenza vaccine. TCRdb re-derived calls from the RT-PCR reads in MiXCR, one entry per CDR3 protein. The repertoire holds hundreds of thousands of distinct CDR3 sequences, with approximately 10% as singletons. Sequenced material: PBMCs from blood, taken on the day of vaccination. These receptors were collected from a man aged 50-59 years who received an inactivated influenza vaccine.

This clonotype was detected ten times or more. The rearrangement joins TRBV6-2 or TRBV6-3 to TRBJ2-5; 13 nucleotides line up with TRBD2. Germline V lookup: CDR1 MNHEY, CDR2 SVGEGT. V lost 4 bases, J lost 3 bases, and 2 bases stayed unmatched. The CDR3 contains 15 residues. The CDR3 is CASSSGLAGKETQYF. For the CDR3, the DNA is TGTGCCAGCAGTTCGGGACTAGCGGGGAAAGAGACCCAGTACTTC.

This sequence joins TRBV5-1 and TRBJ2-3; TRBD2 matches 15 bases. Germline assignment: CDR1 SGHRS and CDR2 YFSETQ. The CDR3 is made up of 22 amino acids. V lost 2 bases to trimming and J lost 0 bases; unmatched junction nucleotides: 16. The CDR3 DNA reads as TGCGCCAGCAGCTTCGGCGTCCCCCTAGGACTAGCGGGAGGGCCGAGCACAGATACGCAGTATTTT. It codes for CASSFGVPLGLAGGPSTDTQYF.

The chain couples TRBV7-8 to TRBJ2-1, with TRBD2 matching over 7 bases. The trim removed 5 bases at V and 1 base at J, leaving 8 bases unmatched. The CDR3 runs 16 residues. The germline V gene has CDR1 SGHVS and CDR2 FQNEAQ. The CDR3 DNA reads TGTGCCAGCAGCCGGTCGCTAGCGGAGTCCTACAATGAGCAGTTCTTC. Encoded protein: CASSRSLAESYNEQFF.

This clonotype was observed many times. This chain joins TRBV12-3 or TRBV12-4 and TRBJ2-3; 8 bases are a match to TRBD1. This CDR3 has 15 amino acids. The J segment lost 3 bases and the V segment lost 3 bases, leaving 5 bases of the junction unmatched. CDR3 in amino acids: CASSFQTGETDTQYF. In nucleotides, the CDR3 is TGTGCCAGCAGTTTCCAGACAGGGGAAACAGATACGCAGTATTTT.

This clonotype occurred a few times. V and J are TRBV18 and TRBJ1-2; TRBD1 aligns across 9 bases. Looked up from germline, CDR1 is KGHSH and CDR2 is LQKENI. V shed 0 bases and J 8 bases; nucleotides not matched to a gene: 7. This CDR3 region has 15 residues. The CDR3 nucleotides are TGTGCCAGCTCACCACCGGGACAGGGCGCGTCCGGCTACACCTTC. It is translated as CASSPPGQGASGYTF.

This clonotype was recorded at least ten times. The chain recombines TRBV7-8 with TRBJ2-7; no firm D call. Germline CDR1 and CDR2: SGHVS and FQNEAQ. The CDR3 loop spans 12 amino acids. Deletions cut 5 bases from V and 7 bases from J, with 12 bases between. The DNA of the CDR3 is TGTGCCAGCAGCCGCTGGGTTGGGGAGCAGTACTTC. It encodes CASSRWVGEQYF.

This chain connects TRBV20-1 to TRBJ2-5, with unresolved D. The CDR3 covers 13 residues. Germline loops: CDR1 DFQATT, CDR2 SNEGSKA (reference sequence). V was cut by 1 base and J by 3 bases, with 9 bases left in between. CDR3 nucleotides: TGCAGTGCTAGAGTAGGGCTTAAAGAGACCCAGTACTTC. Its protein is CSARVGLKETQYF.

This clonotype was counted between two and nine times. This rearrangement joins TRBV15 to TRBJ2-3; TRBD2 agrees at 8 bases. With 5 bases clipped from V and 4 bases from J, the junction kept 11 bases outside the gene matches. Germline CDR1 reads LNHNV; CDR2 reads YYDKDF (reference sequence). The CDR3 sequence is 16 residues long. CDR3 DNA sequence: TGTGCCACCAGCTCTCAGCGGGGGTCTGGTGCAGATACGCAGTATTTT. Its protein is CATSSQRGSGADTQYF.

This clonotype appeared a few times. This chain links TRBV18 with TRBJ1-1; 9 nucleotides agree with TRBD1. Germline V lookup: CDR1 KGHSH, CDR2 LQKENI. The length of the CDR3 is 13 residues. Trimming cost V 7 bases and J 6 bases; bases outside gene matches: 6. The CDR3 sequence is CASLGTGNSEAFF. The CDR3 region has the DNA TGTGCCAGCTTAGGGACAGGGAATTCTGAAGCTTTCTTT.

A remark on this clonotype: Sequence at one end of the junction differs from germline and may be a read error. The chain links TRBV6-2 or TRBV6-3 to TRBJ2-7; D uncertain. The CDR3 has 12 amino acids. CDR1 and CDR2 (germline): MNHEY, SVGEGT. CDR3: CASSYGPYVQYF. CDR3 sequence (DNA): TGTGCCAGCAGTTACGGTCCCTACGTGCAGTACTTC.

The gene calls are TRBV6-5 and TRBJ2-4, with D possibly being TRBD1 or TRBD2 (5 bases each). The CDR3 runs 11 residues. V was shortened by 6 bases and J by 11 bases, with 11 bases between the two germline ends. Germline V gene lookup returns CDR1 MNHEY and CDR2 SVGAGI. The CDR3 DNA is TGTGCCAGCAGCAAGAGAGGGGTTCAGTACTTC. It is translated as CASSKRGVQYF.

This sequence joins TRBV7-2 and TRBJ2-1, with TRBD1 matching 8 bases. Germline V gene lookup returns CDR1 SGHTA and CDR2 FQGNSA. The CDR3 consists of 12 residues. Trimming took 5 bases from V and 12 from J; bases not matched to a gene: 6. This CDR3 is CASSIDRGGQFF. CDR3 nucleotides: TGTGCCAGCAGCATCGACAGGGGTGGGCAGTTCTTC.

This clonotype has a handful of counts. The V and J genes are TRBV29-1 and TRBJ2-3, with D possibly TRBD2 on 5 matching bases. The CDR3 contains 15 residues. Trimming stripped 4 bases from V and 0 bases from J, with 14 bases between. CDR1 is SQVTM, CDR2 ANQGSEA, per germline. The CDR3 DNA reads TGCAGCGTTGCCCGGGGTAGTACTAGCACAGATACGCAGTATTTT. It translates to CSVARGSTSTDTQYF.